The 22 T cell receptor beta chains listed next were all sequenced from one sample in a study of shared clonotypes between healthy human individuals. Here immunoSEQ multiplex PCR was the method, and the copy in TCRdb shows in-frame clones only, minus some. The top ten hold roughly 1.2% of the sample, which has about 1.4 million clones, 95% to 97% seen once. Sequencing was done on a sample of naive CD4+ T cells sorted from blood. The subset here: CD45RA+ positively selected. Every receptor here comes from a man aged 25-45 years in good health.

V is TRBV11-3 and J is TRBJ2-3; 9 bases match TRBD2. The CDR3 has 14 residues. The trim removed 3 bases at V and 6 bases at J, leaving 4 bases unmatched. Germline-derived CDR1 and CDR2 are SGHNT and YENEEA. Written as DNA, the CDR3 is TGTGCCAGCAGCTTTAGCGGGAGCCGGGATACGCAGTATTTT. Translation: CASSFSGSRDTQYF. Full variable domain (rest looked up from reference TRBV11-3 and TRBJ2-3): EAGVVQSPRYKIIEKKQPVAFWCNPISGHNTLYWYLQNLGQGPELLIRYENEEAVDDSQLPKDRFSAERLKGVDSTLKIQPAELGDSAVYLCASSFSGSRDTQYFGPGTRLTVL.

This sequence joins TRBV19 and TRBJ1-4; D call uncertain. V was clipped by 7 bases and J by 8 bases, with 14 bases between them. This CDR3 comprises 13 residues. The germline CDR1 and CDR2 sequences are LNHDA and SQIVND (reference sequence). The DNA for the CDR3 is TGTGCCAGTACGCGTGAGTTTGACGAAAAACTGTTTTTT. Protein: CASTREFDEKLFF.

The chain employs TRBV5-5 and TRBJ2-7, with D tentatively TRBD1 or TRBD2 (5 bases each). Trimming left V 0 bases short and J 2 bases short, with 12 bases between. The V gene's germline CDR1 is SGHKS and CDR2 YYEKEE (reference sequence). This CDR3 has 15 amino acids. The CDR3 loop is CASSLGSGRTYEQYF. In DNA, the CDR3 is TGTGCCAGCAGCTTGGGGTCAGGGAGAACCTACGAGCAGTACTTC.

V gene TRBV15 combines with J gene TRBJ1-5, with unresolved D. Germline V CDR1 and CDR2: LNHNV, YYDKDF (reference sequence). There are 16 residues in the CDR3. Deletions cut 0 bases from V and 5 bases from J, with 14 bases between. In DNA, the CDR3 is TGTGCCACCAGCAGAGAGTTGAAGAGGGTGGATCAGCCCCAGCATTTT. It encodes CATSRELKRVDQPQHF.

The rearrangement joins TRBV7-9 to TRBJ2-2; D is undetermined. Germline CDR1 and CDR2: SEHNR and FQNEAQ (reference sequence). CDR3 length: 16 residues. Trimming pared 5 bases from V and 4 bases from J, leaving 17 bases between. The CDR3 region is CASSPIMRVRTGELFF. DNA of the CDR3: TGTGCCAGCAGCCCGATAATGCGCGTTCGCACCGGGGAGCTGTTTTTT. Combining the CDR3 with reference TRBV7-9 and TRBJ2-2 gives the whole variable domain DTGVSQNPRHKITKRGQNVTFRCDPISEHNRLYWYRQTLGQGPEFLTYFQNEAQLEKSRLLSDRFSAERPKGSFSTLEIQRTEQGDSAMYLCASSPIMRVRTGELFFGEGSRLTVL.

The chain is built from TRBV5-1 and TRBJ2-3, with D tentatively TRBD2 (5 bases). V lost 1 base, J lost 4 bases, and 10 bases lay in between. CDR3 length equals 14 residues. Per germline, CDR1 SGHRS and CDR2 YFSETQ. The CDR3 bases are TGCGCCAGCAGCTTGAGGCCAGCGGCAGATACGCAGTATTTT. Translation: CASSLRPAADTQYF.

The chain couples TRBV4-1 to TRBJ2-2, with a weak D call TRBD2 (6 bases). Germline V gene sequence: CDR1 MGHRA, CDR2 YSYEKL. V was shortened by 3 bases and J by 7 bases, with 6 bases between the two germline ends. The CDR3 sequence is 12 residues long. CDR3 in DNA: TGCGCCAGCAGCCAGGGGGGCGGGGAGCTGTTTTTT. It translates to CASSQGGGELFF.

The chain uses TRBV6-1 and TRBJ1-5; D is uncertain. The germline V gene has CDR1 MNHNS and CDR2 SASEGT. CDR3 length: 13 amino acids. Between the trimmed V and J ends, which lost 7 bases and 0 bases, there was a span of 7 bases. The CDR3 nucleotides read TGTGCCAGCAAGTTGAATAGCAATCAGCCCCAGCATTTT. Protein sequence: CASKLNSNQPQHF.

The chain couples TRBV2 to TRBJ2-5; the D gene is possibly TRBD1 (5 bases). The CDR3 runs 13 residues. CDR1 and CDR2 (germline): SNHLY, FYNNEI. Trimming took off 8 bases at V and 2 bases at J, with 12 bases between the two ends. CDR3 sequence (DNA): TGTGCCAGCTCCCAGGACACACAAGAGACCCAGTACTTC. This translates into CASSQDTQETQYF.

V usage is TRBV16 and J usage is TRBJ1-1, with D possibly matching TRBD1 (5 bases). The germline V gene encodes CDR1 KGHSY and CDR2 FQNENV. The CDR3 runs 16 residues. The V and J ends lost 0 bases and 3 bases respectively, with 14 bases between them. The CDR3 region has the DNA TGTGCCAGCAGCCAATCTATTCTCAGGGAGTACACTGAAGCTTTCTTT. Translated, it gives CASSQSILREYTEAFF. The variable domain in full, with the rest retrieved from reference TRBV16 and TRBJ1-1, is GEEVAQTPKHLVRGEGQKAKLYCAPIKGHSYVFWYQQVLKNEFKFLISFQNENVFDETGMPKERFSAKCLPNSPCSLEIQATKLEDSAVYFCASSQSILREYTEAFFGQGTRLTVV.

A note on this clone: The sample carries other DNA sequences with the same CDR3. This chain links TRBV6-1 with TRBJ2-5; no clear D gene. Trimming left V 5 bases short and J 2 bases short, with 9 bases between. Germline loops: CDR1 MNHNS, CDR2 SASEGT. The length of the CDR3 is 13 residues. The CDR3 nucleotides read TGTGCCAGCAGTCGGACCGATCAAGAGACCCAGTACTTC. It specifies CASSRTDQETQYF.

The chain couples TRBV2 to TRBJ1-2; unclear D gene. Germline values: CDR1 SNHLY, CDR2 FYNNEI. The CDR3 is made up of 14 amino acids. With 2 bases removed from V and 5 bases from J, the gap between germline ends came to 12 bases. The CDR3 is CASSEQSSTYGYTF. CDR3 DNA: TGTGCCAGCAGTGAACAAAGCAGTACTTATGGCTACACCTTC. The full variable domain, its missing parts supplied by reference TRBV2 and TRBJ1-2, is EPEVTQTPSHQVTQMGQEVILRCVPISNHLYFYWYRQILGQKVEFLVSFYNNEISEKSEIFDDQFSVERPDGSNFTLKIRSTKLEDSAMYFCASSEQSSTYGYTFGSGTRLTVV.

This chain joins TRBV5-4 and TRBJ2-5, with 7 bases aligning to TRBD1. This CDR3 region has 15 residues. Germline assignment: CDR1 SGHNT and CDR2 YYREEE (reference sequence). V dropped 5 bases and J dropped 5; count of bases not matched to a gene: 12. The CDR3 here is CASRRNIGQVETQYF. CDR3 in DNA: TGTGCCAGCAGGCGTAACATAGGACAGGTGGAGACCCAGTACTTC.

This chain joins TRBV5-1 and TRBJ2-5, with D uncertain. Germline CDR1 reads SGHRS; CDR2 reads YFSETQ. The V end was cut by 4 bases, the J end by 5 bases, with 12 bases between. This CDR3 spans 13 amino acids. DNA for the CDR3: TGCGCCAGCAGCCCGGCTGGTGTGGAGACCCAGTACTTC. Translating gives CASSPAGVETQYF.

V is TRBV6-6 and J is TRBJ1-5; D may be TRBD1 (6 bases). Trimming took 6 bases from V and 6 from J, leaving 21 bases between them. The CDR3 totals 16 residues. The germline CDR1 and CDR2 sequences are MNHNY and SVGAGI (reference sequence). In DNA, the CDR3 is TGTGCCAGCAGCCTCAGCGGGGGCTGGAAAGTTCAGCCCCAGCATTTT. Encoded protein: CASSLSGGWKVQPQHF.

V is TRBV4-1 and J is TRBJ2-1; 10 bases fit TRBD1. This CDR3 contains 15 residues. V shed 1 base and J 8 bases; nucleotides not matched to a gene: 5. In germline, CDR1 is MGHRA, CDR2 YSYEKL. The chain's CDR3 is CASSQAGQGGHEQFF. The CDR3 DNA sequence: TGCGCCAGCAGCCAAGCAGGACAGGGGGGGCATGAGCAGTTCTTC.

This sequence joins TRBV28 and TRBJ1-1; a weak D match, TRBD1 (6 bases). The CDR3 has 15 residues. The germline gives CDR1 MDHEN, CDR2 SYDVKM. V shed 2 bases and J shed 5 bases, with 15 bases lying between them. CDR3 coding DNA: TGTGCCAGCAGTTTAGGCAAACAGGGAGTTACTGAAGCTTTCTTT. Translating gives CASSLGKQGVTEAFF.

The table lists this clone with a count of one. The V and J genes are TRBV9 and TRBJ2-1, with a possible D match to TRBD1 (6 bases). Germline V CDR1 and CDR2: SGDLS, YYNGEE. V lost 3 bases to trimming and J lost 4 bases, with 14 bases between them. This CDR3 has 15 residues. The CDR3 DNA follows: TGTGCCAGCAGCGCGCCAGGGACACCGTACAATGAGCAGTTCTTC. Encoded protein: CASSAPGTPYNEQFF. The complete variable domain, with remaining parts taken from reference TRBV9 and TRBJ2-1, reads DSGVTQTPKHLITATGQRVTLRCSPRSGDLSVYWYQQSLDQGLQFLIQYYNGEERAKGNILERFSAQQFPDLHSELNLSSLELGDSALYFCASSAPGTPYNEQFFGPGTRLTVL.

This clone has a single count. The rearrangement uses TRBV29-1 and TRBJ2-1, with D uncertain. Germline values: CDR1 SQVTM, CDR2 ANQGSEA. The CDR3 spans 13 residues. V was trimmed by 7 bases and J by 4 bases, leaving 14 bases between them. The CDR3 DNA is TGCAGCGCTGACCCCGTCATTTACAATGAGCAGTTCTTC. Residues: CSADPVIYNEQFF.

The gene calls are TRBV5-4 and TRBJ2-1, with 8 bases lining up with TRBD2. The CDR3 is made up of 18 amino acids. CDR1 and CDR2 (germline): SGHNT, YYREEE (reference sequence). The J segment lost 5 bases and the V segment lost 4 bases, leaving 17 bases of the junction unmatched. In DNA form, the CDR3 reads TGTGCCAGCAGCCCGAGAAGCCCGGGACTAGGCGGGGACAATGAGCAGTTCTTC. Translation: CASSPRSPGLGGDNEQFF.

The gene calls are TRBV9 and TRBJ2-1; tentative D call: TRBD2 (8 bases). Looked up from germline, CDR1 is SGDLS and CDR2 is YYNGEE. The CDR3 covers 15 residues. Between the trimmed V and J ends, which lost 0 bases and 9 bases, there was a span of 16 bases. CDR3 loop: CASSVVPGGTSEQFF. CDR3 bases: TGTGCCAGCAGCGTAGTGCCAGGGGGGACTAGTGAGCAGTTCTTC.

CDR3 sequence reads: CASSLRGSGNTIYF. The CDR3 DNA is TGTGCCAGCAGCCTGAGAGGTTCTGGAAACACCATATATTTT. V is TRBV6-1 and J is TRBJ1-3, with D unresolved. The V gene lost 6 bases and the J gene lost 1 base, with 10 bases spanning the gap. Germline CDR1 reads MNHNS; CDR2 reads SASEGT. The CDR3 extends over 14 amino acids.